What follows are 26 T cell receptor beta chains derived from one specimen sequenced in a study of early T cells in non-severe SARS-CoV-2 infection. A single record per CDR3 protein comes from TCRdb applying MiXCR to the 5' RACE reads. In the table there are roughly 90,000 distinct CDR3 sequences, over 11% of which are singletons. Sequencing was carried out using whole blood. The receptors derive from an adult who was a healthcare worker with PCR-confirmed SARS-CoV-2 infection or an uninfected control (not recorded which).

This clonotype was counted only a few times. The J gene is TRBJ2-5, the V gene TRBV29-1; D is possibly TRBD2 (6 bases). With 4 bases removed from V and 1 base from J, the gap between germline ends came to 10 bases. This CDR3 has 13 amino acids. Germline CDR1 is SQVTM and CDR2 is ANQGSEA. The CDR3: CSVGGRLQETQYF. The CDR3 DNA follows: TGCAGCGTTGGAGGGAGGCTCCAAGAGACCCAGTACTTC.

The count of this clonotype is one. An end of the junction does not agree with germline; a read error may underlie this. The J gene is TRBJ2-3, the V gene TRBV2, with D possibly being TRBD2 (5 bases). This CDR3 is built from 9 residues. Per the germline V gene, CDR1 is SNHLY and CDR2 is FYNNEI. CDR3 sequence (DNA): TGTGCCAGCAGTGTAGCGAGGCATTTT. Residues: CASSVARHF.

This clonotype occurred a few times. The chain links TRBV11-2 to TRBJ2-4, with 14 bases identical to TRBD2. V gave up 4 bases and J gave up 3 bases; unmatched junction bases: 8. Germline V gene data show CDR1 as SGHAT and CDR2 as FQNNGV. This CDR3 spans 18 amino acids. The CDR3, as DNA: TGTGCCAGCAGCTGGGGACTAGCGGGAGAGATGGGCAAAAACATTCAGTACTTC. Its protein product is CASSWGLAGEMGKNIQYF.

This clonotype was picked up a small number of times. The chain joins TRBV18 to TRBJ1-2; D is unresolved. CDR1 is KGHSH and CDR2 is LQKENI in the germline V gene. V was clipped by 3 bases and J by 7 bases, with 12 bases between them. The CDR3 has 13 amino acids. Here the CDR3 DNA reads TGTGCCAGCTCACCGGAACGATTCGGTGGCTACACCTTC. This sequence encodes CASSPERFGGYTF.

CDR3 in DNA: TGTGCCAGCTCATCGGGCCGATGGGGCAATGAGCAGTTCTTC. Translation gives CASSSGRWGNEQFF. The J gene is TRBJ2-1, the V gene TRBV18; D not resolved. With 5 bases removed from V and 6 bases from J, the gap between germline ends came to 14 bases. This CDR3 region has 14 residues. Germline V gives CDR1 KGHSH, CDR2 LQKENI.

This clonotype was observed a few times. The chain joins TRBV29-1 to TRBJ2-7, with 9 bases that match TRBD1. The CDR3 extends over 13 amino acids. V shed 5 bases, J shed 2 bases, and the junction held 4 bases outside the gene matches. Germline V gene data show CDR1 as SQVTM and CDR2 as ANQGSEA. CDR3 in amino acids: CSVSGTGPYEQYF. The CDR3 region has the DNA TGCAGCGTTTCCGGGACAGGGCCCTACGAGCAGTACTTC.

This chain links TRBV10-3 with TRBJ2-7; maybe TRBD2 (5 bases). Per germline, CDR1 ENHRY and CDR2 SYGVKD. Trimming shortened V by 2 bases and J by 5 bases, and 10 bases separated the two germline ends. The CDR3 is 13 amino acids. CDR3 in amino acids: CAISEDLRDEQYF. In DNA, the CDR3 is TGTGCCATCAGTGAGGACCTGAGGGACGAGCAGTACTTC.

V gene TRBV2 combines with J gene TRBJ2-5; weak D call: TRBD1 (6 bases). In germline, CDR1 is SNHLY, CDR2 FYNNEI. The CDR3 sequence is 12 residues long. V lost 8 bases, J lost 2 bases, and 9 bases lay in between. CDR3 protein: CASLGQQETQYF. DNA of the CDR3: TGTGCCAGCCTGGGACAACAAGAGACCCAGTACTTC. Variable domain in full (rest from reference TRBV2 and TRBJ2-5): EPEVTQTPSHQVTQMGQEVILRCVPISNHLYFYWYRQILGQKVEFLVSFYNNEISEKSEIFDDQFSVERPDGSNFTLKIRSTKLEDSAMYFCASLGQQETQYFGPGTRLLVL.

V usage is TRBV4-1 and J usage is TRBJ2-1; no clear D gene. Germline V lookup: CDR1 MGHRA, CDR2 YSYEKL. This CDR3 comprises 11 residues. The V end was cut by 5 bases, the J end by 9 bases, with 8 bases between. CDR3 protein: CASSFLGEQFF. CDR3 bases: TGCGCCAGCAGCTTCCTGGGTGAGCAGTTCTTC.

This clonotype was counted between two and nine times. The chain uses TRBV9 and TRBJ2-1, with 7 bases lining up with TRBD2. Trimming took 2 bases from V and 5 from J; bases not matched to a gene: 4. The CDR3 extends over 14 amino acids. Germline CDR1 reads SGDLS; CDR2 reads YYNGEE. The CDR3 sequence is CASSVRESDNEQFF. The CDR3 nucleotides are TGTGCCAGCAGCGTGCGGGAGTCGGACAATGAGCAGTTCTTC.

This chain links TRBV5-6 with TRBJ2-7; 9 nucleotides align to TRBD2. V was clipped by 4 bases and J by 3 bases; unmatched bases: 14. CDR3 size: 17 residues. Germline V lookup: CDR1 SGHDT, CDR2 YYEEEE. The CDR3 DNA reads TGTGCCAGCAGCCCCTGGACGGCGACTAGCGGCAACTACGAGCAGTACTTC. Encoded protein: CASSPWTATSGNYEQYF.

The chain combines TRBV20-1 with TRBJ2-3, with a possible D match to TRBD1 (6 bases). The CDR3 loop spans 16 amino acids. The V end lost 1 base, the J end lost 2 bases, and 16 bases lay between the germline ends. Germline CDR1 DFQATT, CDR2 SNEGSKA (reference sequence). Here the CDR3 reads CSARAQGRGYTDTQYF. As DNA, the CDR3 is TGCAGTGCTAGAGCCCAGGGCAGGGGTTACACAGATACGCAGTATTTT.

This clonotype was counted between two and nine times. The chain couples TRBV7-2 to TRBJ1-4; D is possibly TRBD1 (5 bases). The CDR3 contains 14 residues. Germline assignment: CDR1 SGHTA and CDR2 FQGNSA. V lost 1 base and J lost 8, with 11 bases in between. CDR3 DNA sequence: TGTGCCAGCAGCTTAGTAGGGGCGGGCGAAAAACTGTTTTTT. This encodes CASSLVGAGEKLFF. Supplemented by reference TRBV7-2 and TRBJ1-4, the full variable domain reads GAGVSQSPSNKVTEKGKDVELRCDPISGHTALYWYRQSLGQGLEFLIYFQGNSAPDKSGLPSDRFSAERTGGSVSTLTIQRTQQEDSAVYLCASSLVGAGEKLFFGSGTQLSVL.

This clonotype was seen only a few times. This rearrangement joins TRBV5-1 to TRBJ2-3; the match to TRBD2 covers 7 bases. The germline CDR1 and CDR2 sequences are SGHRS and YFSETQ. The trim removed 3 bases at V and 1 base at J, leaving 8 bases unmatched. The CDR3 is 16 amino acids. The CDR3 sequence: CASSSAERGRTDTQYF. CDR3 nucleotides: TGCGCCAGCAGCTCCGCAGAGCGGGGACGCACAGATACGCAGTATTTT.

In regard to this clonotype: A much larger clone differs from this one at a single base, so this may be a read error. The CDR3 DNA reads TGTGCCAGCGCCGTGGGGACTAGCCCTGGCGAGCAGTACTTC. Amino acid sequence: CASAVGTSPGEQYF. The rearrangement uses TRBV2 and TRBJ2-7, with TRBD2 matching over 9 bases. The V gene end was trimmed by 8 bases and the J gene end by 6 bases; junction bases not matched to a gene: 11. The CDR3 has 14 residues. CDR1 and CDR2 from the germline V gene are SNHLY and FYNNEI.

This clonotype appeared many times. V is TRBV5-1 and J is TRBJ1-1, with a possible D match to TRBD1 (6 bases). The V end lost 4 bases, the J end lost 7 bases, and 8 bases lay between the germline ends. CDR3 length equals 11 residues. Germline lookup yields CDR1 SGHRS and CDR2 YFSETQ. The chain's CDR3 is CASSGGGEAFF. CDR3 nucleotide sequence: TGCGCCAGCAGCGGAGGGGGTGAAGCTTTCTTT.

This chain uses TRBV29-1 with TRBJ1-1; D remains ambiguous. CDR3 size: 13 residues. Germline V gives CDR1 SQVTM, CDR2 ANQGSEA. V gave up 3 bases and J gave up 0 bases, with 8 bases separating them. This CDR3 is CSVERVMNTEAFF. CDR3 coding DNA: TGCAGCGTTGAGAGGGTGATGAACACTGAAGCTTTCTTT.

V usage is TRBV29-1 and J usage is TRBJ2-7; unclear D gene. Looked up from germline, CDR1 is SQVTM and CDR2 is ANQGSEA. The CDR3 contains 12 residues. Trimming took off 4 bases at V and 2 bases at J, with 9 bases between the two ends. The CDR3: CSVAGRAYEQYF. The CDR3 DNA is TGCAGCGTTGCTGGCCGAGCCTACGAGCAGTACTTC.

The table lists this clonotype with many counts. The rearrangement joins TRBV29-1 to TRBJ2-1; weak D call: TRBD1 (6 bases). V was trimmed by 0 bases and J by 1 base, leaving 10 bases between them. Per the germline V gene, CDR1 is SQVTM and CDR2 is ANQGSEA. CDR3 length: 15 residues. CDR3 nucleotides: TGCAGCGTTGAAGAGGGGGCTGGATCCTACAATGAGCAGTTCTTC. It encodes CSVEEGAGSYNEQFF.

The rearrangement links TRBV19 to TRBJ2-5, with D perhaps matching TRBD2 (6 bases). This CDR3 spans 14 amino acids. V lost 5 bases and J 0 bases, leaving 10 bases between the germline ends. From germline, CDR1 is LNHDA and CDR2 SQIVND (reference sequence). The DNA of the CDR3 is TGTGCCAGTAGTCCCCGGACTAACCAAGAGACCCAGTACTTC. Its translation is CASSPRTNQETQYF.

This clonotype was found a few times. The V gene is TRBV5-5, the J gene TRBJ2-7; 8 bases are a match to TRBD1. From germline, CDR1 is SGHKS and CDR2 YYEKEE (reference sequence). CDR3 size: 15 residues. Trimming at V came to 2 bases and at J to 6 bases, leaving 10 bases not matched to a gene. The CDR3 DNA is TGTGCCAGCAGCTTATATTCAGGGGGCCAAGGCGAGCAGTACTTC. Translating it yields CASSLYSGGQGEQYF.

This clonotype was recorded at least ten times. The V call is TRBV11-1, the J call TRBJ2-1, with 9 bases aligning to TRBD2. V was clipped by 5 bases and J by 5 bases; unmatched bases: 10. CDR3 length equals 16 residues. Germline loops: CDR1 SGHAT, CDR2 FQDESV (reference sequence). CDR3: CASSLSSSGSHNEQFF. The CDR3 DNA reads as TGTGCCAGCAGCCTTTCAAGTAGCGGGAGCCACAATGAGCAGTTCTTC.

Many counts were recorded for this clonotype. The chain's CDR3 is CASSGTGRDEKLFF. The CDR3 nucleotides are TGTGCCAGCAGCGGGACAGGGAGGGATGAAAAACTGTTTTTT. The rearrangement links TRBV28 to TRBJ1-4; 9 bases fit TRBD1. The CDR3 spans 14 residues. Germline V gene lookup returns CDR1 MDHEN and CDR2 SYDVKM. With V trimmed by 6 bases and J by 6 bases, 5 bases remained unmatched.

In its sample, this clonotype was seen many times. The chain employs TRBV20-1 and TRBJ1-2, with a tentative D call TRBD1 (5 bases). Germline V lookup: CDR1 DFQATT, CDR2 SNEGSKA (reference sequence). V gave up 1 base and J gave up 11 bases, with 20 bases separating them. The length of the CDR3 is 14 residues. CDR3 coding DNA: TGCAGTGCTAGAGGGCAGGACACCGCACGAGCTTACACCTTC. This encodes CSARGQDTARAYTF.

This clonotype was detected many times. The chain employs TRBV19 and TRBJ1-4, with D unresolved. CDR1 and CDR2 (germline): LNHDA, SQIVND (reference sequence). This CDR3 spans 12 amino acids. V lost 7 bases, J lost 1 base, and 4 bases lay in between. The CDR3 DNA sequence: TGTGCCAGTATTGGAACTAATGAAAAACTGTTTTTT. It specifies CASIGTNEKLFF.

The rearrangement joins TRBV15 to TRBJ2-1; TRBD2 agrees at 7 bases. V shed 5 bases and J 7 bases; nucleotides not matched to a gene: 8. Germline CDR1 and CDR2: LNHNV and YYDKDF (reference sequence). This CDR3 contains 14 residues. CDR3 in amino acids: CATSDRLAGNEQFF. The CDR3 coding sequence is TGTGCCACCAGCGACCGACTAGCTGGGAATGAGCAGTTCTTC.